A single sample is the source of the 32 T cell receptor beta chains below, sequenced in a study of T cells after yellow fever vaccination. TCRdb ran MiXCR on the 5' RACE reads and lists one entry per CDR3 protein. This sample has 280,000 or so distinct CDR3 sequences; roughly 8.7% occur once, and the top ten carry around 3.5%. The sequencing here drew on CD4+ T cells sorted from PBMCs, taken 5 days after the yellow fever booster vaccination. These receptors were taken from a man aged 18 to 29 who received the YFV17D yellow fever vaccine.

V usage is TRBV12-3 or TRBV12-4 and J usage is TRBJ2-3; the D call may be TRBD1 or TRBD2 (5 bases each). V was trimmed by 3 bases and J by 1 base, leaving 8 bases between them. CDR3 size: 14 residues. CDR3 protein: CASSFGAGTDTQYF. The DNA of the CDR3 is TGTGCCAGCAGTTTCGGGGCGGGCACAGATACGCAGTATTTT.

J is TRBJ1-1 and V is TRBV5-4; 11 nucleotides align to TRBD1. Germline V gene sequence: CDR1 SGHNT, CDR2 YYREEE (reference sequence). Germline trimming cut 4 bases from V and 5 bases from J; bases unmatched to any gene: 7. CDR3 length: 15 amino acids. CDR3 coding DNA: TGTGCCAGCAGCACACGGACAGGGGGCGAAACTGAAGCTTTCTTT. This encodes CASSTRTGGETEAFF.

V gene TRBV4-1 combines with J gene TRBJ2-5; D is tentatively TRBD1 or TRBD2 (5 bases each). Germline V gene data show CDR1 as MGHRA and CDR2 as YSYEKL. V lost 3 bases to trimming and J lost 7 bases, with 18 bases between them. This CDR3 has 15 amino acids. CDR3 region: CASSHPLGVGWTQYF. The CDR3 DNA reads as TGCGCCAGCAGCCATCCCCTGGGGGTCGGGTGGACCCAGTACTTC.

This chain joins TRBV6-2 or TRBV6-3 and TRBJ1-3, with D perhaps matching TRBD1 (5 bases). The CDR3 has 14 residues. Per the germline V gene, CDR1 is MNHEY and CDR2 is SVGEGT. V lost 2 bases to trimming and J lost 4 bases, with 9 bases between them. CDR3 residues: CASSYPRVGNTIYF. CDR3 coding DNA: TGTGCCAGCAGTTACCCCAGGGTCGGAAACACCATATATTTT.

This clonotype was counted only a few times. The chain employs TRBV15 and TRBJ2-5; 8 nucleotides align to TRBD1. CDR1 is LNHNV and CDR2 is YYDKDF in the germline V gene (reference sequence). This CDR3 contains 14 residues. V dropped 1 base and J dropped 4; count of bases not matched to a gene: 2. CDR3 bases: TGTGCCACCAGCAGAGCTGGACAGGGAGAGACCCAGTACTTC. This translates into CATSRAGQGETQYF.

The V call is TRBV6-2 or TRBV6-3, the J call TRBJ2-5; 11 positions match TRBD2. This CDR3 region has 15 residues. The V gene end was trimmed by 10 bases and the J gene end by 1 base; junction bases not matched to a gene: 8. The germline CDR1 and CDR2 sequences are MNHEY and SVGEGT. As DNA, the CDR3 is TGTGCCATCCGCCTAGCGGGGGGCACCCAAGAGACCCAGTACTTC. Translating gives CAIRLAGGTQETQYF.

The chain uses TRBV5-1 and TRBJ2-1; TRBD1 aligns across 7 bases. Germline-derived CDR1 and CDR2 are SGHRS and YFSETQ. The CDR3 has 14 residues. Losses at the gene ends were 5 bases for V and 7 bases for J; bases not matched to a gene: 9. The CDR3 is CASRGVGTANEQFF. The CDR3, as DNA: TGCGCCAGCAGAGGGGTGGGGACAGCGAATGAGCAGTTCTTC. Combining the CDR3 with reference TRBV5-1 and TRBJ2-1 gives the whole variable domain KAGVTQTPRYLIKTRGQQVTLSCSPISGHRSVSWYQQTPGQGLQFLFEYFSETQRNKGNFPGRFSGRQFSNSRSEMNVSTLELGDSALYLCASRGVGTANEQFFGPGTRLTVL.

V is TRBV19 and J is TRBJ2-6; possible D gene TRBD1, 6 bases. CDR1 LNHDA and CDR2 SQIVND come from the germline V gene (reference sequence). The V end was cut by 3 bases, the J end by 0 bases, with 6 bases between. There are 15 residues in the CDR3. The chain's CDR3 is CASSMGASGANVLTF. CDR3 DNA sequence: TGTGCCAGTAGTATGGGGGCCTCTGGGGCCAACGTCCTGACTTTC.

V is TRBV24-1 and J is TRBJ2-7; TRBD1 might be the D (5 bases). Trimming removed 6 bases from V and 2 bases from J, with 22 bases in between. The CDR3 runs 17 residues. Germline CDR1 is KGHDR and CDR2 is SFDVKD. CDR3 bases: TGTGCCACCAGTCCCCCCCCTTGGCAGGGATCAACCTACGAGCAGTACGTC. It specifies CATSPPPWQGSTYEQYV.

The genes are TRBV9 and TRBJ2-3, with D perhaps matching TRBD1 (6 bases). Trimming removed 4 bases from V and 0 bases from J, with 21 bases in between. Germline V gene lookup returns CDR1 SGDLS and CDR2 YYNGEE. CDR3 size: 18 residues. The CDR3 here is CASSLSGAGVSSTDTQYF. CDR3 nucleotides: TGTGCCAGCAGCCTCTCAGGGGCCGGTGTCTCTAGCACAGATACGCAGTATTTT. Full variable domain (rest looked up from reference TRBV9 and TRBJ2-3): DSGVTQTPKHLITATGQRVTLRCSPRSGDLSVYWYQQSLDQGLQFLIQYYNGEERAKGNILERFSAQQFPDLHSELNLSSLELGDSALYFCASSLSGAGVSSTDTQYFGPGTRLTVL.

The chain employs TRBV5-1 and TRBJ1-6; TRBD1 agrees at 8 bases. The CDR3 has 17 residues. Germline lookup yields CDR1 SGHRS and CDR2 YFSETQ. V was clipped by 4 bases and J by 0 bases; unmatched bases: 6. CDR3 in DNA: TGCGCCAGCAGCCAGGCCACAGGGGGCTCCTATAATTCACCCCTCCACTTT. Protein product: CASSQATGGSYNSPLHF.

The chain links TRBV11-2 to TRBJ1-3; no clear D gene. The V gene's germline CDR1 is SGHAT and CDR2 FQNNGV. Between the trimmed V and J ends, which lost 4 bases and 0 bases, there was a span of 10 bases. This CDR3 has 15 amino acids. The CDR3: CASSSRLLSGNTIYF. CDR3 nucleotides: TGTGCCAGCAGCTCAAGACTCCTCTCTGGAAACACCATATATTTT. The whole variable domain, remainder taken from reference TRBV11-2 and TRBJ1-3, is EAGVAQSPRYKIIEKRQSVAFWCNPISGHATLYWYQQILGQGPKLLIQFQNNGVVDDSQLPKDRFSAERLKGVDSTLKIQPAKLEDSAVYLCASSSRLLSGNTIYFGEGSWLTVV.

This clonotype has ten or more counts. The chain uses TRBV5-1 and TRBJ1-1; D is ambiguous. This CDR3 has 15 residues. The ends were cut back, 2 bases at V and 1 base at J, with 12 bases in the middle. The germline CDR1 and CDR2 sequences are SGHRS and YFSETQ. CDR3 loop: CASSLDLYGNTEAFF. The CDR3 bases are TGCGCCAGCAGCTTAGATTTGTACGGGAACACTGAAGCTTTCTTT.

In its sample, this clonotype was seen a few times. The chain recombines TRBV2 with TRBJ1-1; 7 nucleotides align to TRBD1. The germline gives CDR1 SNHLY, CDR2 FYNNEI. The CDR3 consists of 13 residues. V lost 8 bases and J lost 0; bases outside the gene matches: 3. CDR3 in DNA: TGTGCCAGCGCGACAGGGTTGAACACTGAAGCTTTCTTT. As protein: CASATGLNTEAFF.

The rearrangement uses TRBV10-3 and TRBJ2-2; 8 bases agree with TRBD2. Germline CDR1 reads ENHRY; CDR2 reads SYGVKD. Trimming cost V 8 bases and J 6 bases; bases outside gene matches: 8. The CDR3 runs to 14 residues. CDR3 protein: CAIPGLGGAGELFF. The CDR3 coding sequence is TGTGCCATCCCGGGACTAGGAGGCGCCGGGGAGCTGTTTTTT.

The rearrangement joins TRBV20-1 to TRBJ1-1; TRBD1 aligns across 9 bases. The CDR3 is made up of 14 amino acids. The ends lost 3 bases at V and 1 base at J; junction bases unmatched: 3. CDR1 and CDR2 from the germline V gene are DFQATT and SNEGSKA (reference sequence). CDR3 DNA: TGCAGTGCTAGTGGGGACAGGGCGAACACTGAAGCTTTCTTT. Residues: CSASGDRANTEAFF.

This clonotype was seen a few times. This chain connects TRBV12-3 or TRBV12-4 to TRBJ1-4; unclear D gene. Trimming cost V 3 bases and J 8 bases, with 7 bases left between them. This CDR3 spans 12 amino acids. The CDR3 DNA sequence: TGTGCCAGCAGTTTGGTTACGGAAAAACTGTTTTTT. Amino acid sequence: CASSLVTEKLFF.

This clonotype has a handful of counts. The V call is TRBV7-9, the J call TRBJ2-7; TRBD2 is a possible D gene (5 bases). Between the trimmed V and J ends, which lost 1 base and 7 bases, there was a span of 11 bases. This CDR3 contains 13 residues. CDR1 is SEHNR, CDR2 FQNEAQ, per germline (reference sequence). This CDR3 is CASSLDGVREQYF. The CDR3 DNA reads TGTGCCAGCAGCTTAGACGGGGTTAGGGAGCAGTACTTC.

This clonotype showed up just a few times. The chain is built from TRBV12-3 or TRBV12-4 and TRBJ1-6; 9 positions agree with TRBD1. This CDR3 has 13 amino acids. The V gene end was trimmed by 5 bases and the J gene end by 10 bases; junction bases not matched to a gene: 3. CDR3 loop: CASSDRGKSPLHF. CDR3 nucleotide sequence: TGTGCCAGCAGTGACAGGGGGAAATCACCCCTCCACTTT.

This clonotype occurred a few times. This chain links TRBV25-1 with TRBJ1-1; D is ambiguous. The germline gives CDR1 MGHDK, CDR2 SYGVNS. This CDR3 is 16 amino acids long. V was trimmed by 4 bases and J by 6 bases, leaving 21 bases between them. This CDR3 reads CASSGNWGKGVAEAFF. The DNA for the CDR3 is TGTGCCAGCAGTGGGAATTGGGGAAAAGGTGTCGCTGAAGCTTTCTTT.

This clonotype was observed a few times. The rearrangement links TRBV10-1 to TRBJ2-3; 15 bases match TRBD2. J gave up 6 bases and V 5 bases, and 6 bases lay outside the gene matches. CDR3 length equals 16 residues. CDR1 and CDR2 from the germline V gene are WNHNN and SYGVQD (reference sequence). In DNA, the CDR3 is TGCGCCAGCAGTTCAGCGGGGACTAGCGGGGGGGATACGCAGTATTTT. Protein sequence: CASSSAGTSGGDTQYF.

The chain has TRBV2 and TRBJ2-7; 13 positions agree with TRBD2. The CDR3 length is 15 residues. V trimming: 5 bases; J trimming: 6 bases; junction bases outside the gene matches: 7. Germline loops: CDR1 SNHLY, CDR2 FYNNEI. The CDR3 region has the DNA TGTGCCAGCAGTTTACTAGCGGGGGGGCCCGGCGAGCAGTACGTC. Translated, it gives CASSLLAGGPGEQYV.

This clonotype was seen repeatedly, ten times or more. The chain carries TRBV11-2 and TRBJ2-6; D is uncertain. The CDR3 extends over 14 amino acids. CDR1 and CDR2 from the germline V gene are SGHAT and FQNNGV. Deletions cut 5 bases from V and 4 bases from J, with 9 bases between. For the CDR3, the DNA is TGTGCCAGCAGCCCCCAATCCGGGGCCAACGTCCTGACTTTC. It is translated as CASSPQSGANVLTF.

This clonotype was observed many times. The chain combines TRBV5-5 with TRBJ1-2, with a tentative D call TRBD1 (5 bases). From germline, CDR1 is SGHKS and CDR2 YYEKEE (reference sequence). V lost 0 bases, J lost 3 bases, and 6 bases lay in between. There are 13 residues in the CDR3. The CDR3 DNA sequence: TGTGCCAGCAGCTTGGCGGGGGACTATGGCTACACCTTC. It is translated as CASSLAGDYGYTF.

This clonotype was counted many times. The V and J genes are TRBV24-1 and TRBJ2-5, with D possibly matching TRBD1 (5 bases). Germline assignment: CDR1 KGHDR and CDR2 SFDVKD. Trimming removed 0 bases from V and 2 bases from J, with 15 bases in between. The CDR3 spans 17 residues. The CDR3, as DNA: TGTGCCACCAGTGATTTGCGGCAGGGCGATGCACAAGAGACCCAGTACTTC. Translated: CATSDLRQGDAQETQYF.

The CDR3 nucleotides read TGTGCCAGCAGCTGGGACAGCGACGAAGCTTTCTTT. The encoded protein is CASSWDSDEAFF. V gene TRBV5-4 combines with J gene TRBJ1-1, with 7 bases identical to TRBD1. Germline-derived CDR1 and CDR2 are SGHNT and YYREEE (reference sequence). The length of the CDR3 is 12 residues. With 3 bases clipped from V and 8 bases from J, the junction kept 4 bases outside the gene matches.

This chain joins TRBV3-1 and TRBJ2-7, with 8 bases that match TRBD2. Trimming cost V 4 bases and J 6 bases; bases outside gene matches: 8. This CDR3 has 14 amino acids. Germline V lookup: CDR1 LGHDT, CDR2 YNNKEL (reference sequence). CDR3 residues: CASSLSGGGSEQYV. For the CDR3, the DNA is TGTGCCAGCAGCCTCTCCGGGGGGGGGAGCGAGCAGTACGTC.

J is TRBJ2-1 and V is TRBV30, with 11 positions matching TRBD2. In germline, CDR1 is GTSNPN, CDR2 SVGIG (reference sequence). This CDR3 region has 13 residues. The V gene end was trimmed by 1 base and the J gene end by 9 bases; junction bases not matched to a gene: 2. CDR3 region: CAWSGLAGIEQFF. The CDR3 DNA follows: TGTGCCTGGAGTGGACTAGCGGGGATTGAGCAGTTCTTC.

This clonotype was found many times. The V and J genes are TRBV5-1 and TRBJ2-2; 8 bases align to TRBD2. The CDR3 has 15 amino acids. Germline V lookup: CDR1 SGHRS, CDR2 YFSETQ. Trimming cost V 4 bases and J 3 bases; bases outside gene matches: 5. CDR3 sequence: CASSDTSGYTGELFF. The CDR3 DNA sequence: TGCGCCAGCAGCGACACTAGCGGATACACCGGGGAGCTGTTTTTT.

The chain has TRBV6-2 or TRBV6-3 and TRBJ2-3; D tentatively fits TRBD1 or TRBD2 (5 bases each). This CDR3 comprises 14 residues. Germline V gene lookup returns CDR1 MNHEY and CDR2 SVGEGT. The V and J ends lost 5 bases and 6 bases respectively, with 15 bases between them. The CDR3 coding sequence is TGTGCCAGCAGTGCTCGGGACCCGCGGGATACGCAGTATTTT. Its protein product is CASSARDPRDTQYF.

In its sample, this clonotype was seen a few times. The CDR3: CASSSRGAADTQYF. CDR3 nucleotide sequence: TGTGCCAGCAGTTCCCGGGGTGCCGCAGATACGCAGTATTTT. The chain recombines TRBV6-2 or TRBV6-3 with TRBJ2-3, with D possibly being TRBD2 (5 bases). Germline CDR1 reads MNHEY; CDR2 reads SVGEGT. The V end lost 4 bases, the J end lost 4 bases, and 12 bases lay between the germline ends. The CDR3 loop spans 14 amino acids.

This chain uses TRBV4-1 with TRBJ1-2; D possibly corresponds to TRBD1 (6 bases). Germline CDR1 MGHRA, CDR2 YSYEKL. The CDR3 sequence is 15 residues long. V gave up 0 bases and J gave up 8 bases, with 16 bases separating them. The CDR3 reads CASSQDYRGHRGYTF. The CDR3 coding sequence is TGCGCCAGCAGCCAAGACTATCGGGGGCATAGAGGCTACACCTTC.